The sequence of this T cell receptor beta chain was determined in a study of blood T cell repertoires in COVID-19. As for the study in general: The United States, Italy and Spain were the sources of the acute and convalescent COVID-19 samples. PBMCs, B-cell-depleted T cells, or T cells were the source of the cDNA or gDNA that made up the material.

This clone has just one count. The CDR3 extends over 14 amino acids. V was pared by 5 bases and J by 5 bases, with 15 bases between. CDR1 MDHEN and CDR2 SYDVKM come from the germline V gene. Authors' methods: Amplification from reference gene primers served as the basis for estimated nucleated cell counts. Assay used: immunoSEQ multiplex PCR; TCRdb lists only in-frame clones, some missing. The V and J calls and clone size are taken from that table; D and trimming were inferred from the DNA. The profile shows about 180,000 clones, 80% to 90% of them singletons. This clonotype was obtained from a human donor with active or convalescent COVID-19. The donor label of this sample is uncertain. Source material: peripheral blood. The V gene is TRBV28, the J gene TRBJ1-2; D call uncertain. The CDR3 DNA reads TGTGCCAGCAGTATGAGGGTGGAGGATTATGGCTACACCTTC. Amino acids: CASSMRVEDYGYTF.